The present TCR beta chain was sequenced within a study of blood T cell repertoires in COVID-19. V lost 5 bases to trimming and J lost 11 bases, with 15 bases between them. The germline CDR1 and CDR2 sequences are SEHNR and FQNEAQ (reference sequence). The CDR3 spans 12 residues. Sequencing was performed with immunoSEQ multiplex PCR; in TCRdb, only in-frame clones are kept and a portion is missing. The table records around 140,000 clones, 87% of them present only once. The receptor comes from a woman aged 45-60 years with active or convalescent COVID-19. The chain links TRBV7-9 to TRBJ1-1; tentatively, D is TRBD1 (6 bases). Sequencing was done on a sample of peripheral blood. The CDR3 region is CASSPEGGSAFF. The CDR3 DNA follows: TGTGCCAGCAGCCCCGAGGGGGGGTCGGCTTTCTTT.